This T cell receptor beta chain derives from a study of human T cells and chemical hapten exposure. General study results and limits: Once DPC sensitization occurred, TCRs above 1 in 1000 frequency showed no change.

MiXCR, run by TCRdb on the RACE reads, gives a single entry per CDR3 protein. This table holds about 120,000 distinct CDR3 sequences, about 11% found once. Noted time point: patch test 3, about 24 weeks after DPC sensitization. Treatment indicated: therapeutic diphenylcyclopropenone sensitization with weekly scalp DPC. This clonotype has just a few counts. Its antigen is as yet unknown. This clonotype was sampled from a woman in her fifties or sixties with alopecia areata. Some clones in this sample may be carry-over from other donors' samples. This material consisted of whole blood, taken in connection with sensitization to the hapten diphenylcyclopropenone (DPC).

CDR3 nucleotide sequence: TGTGCCAGCACCGCAGGGACATTTTCAGATACGCAGTATTTT. The encoded protein is CASTAGTFSDTQYF. The rearrangement uses TRBV12-3 or TRBV12-4 and TRBJ2-3; D perhaps matches TRBD1 (6 bases). The CDR3 runs 14 residues. Between the trimmed V and J ends, which lost 7 bases and 4 bases, there was a span of 15 bases.